One and the same sample provided the 30 T cell receptor beta chains below, sequenced in a study of blood T cell repertoires in COVID-19. Libraries were prepared by immunoSEQ multiplex PCR; TCRdb keeps only in-frame clonotypes and omits some of them. The sample holds 100,000 to 150,000 clones; around 86% are singletons and the top ten take approximately 4.3%. Sequenced sample: peripheral blood. All receptors derive from a man aged 35 to 55 with acute or convalescent COVID-19.

The V gene is TRBV18, the J gene TRBJ1-3; TRBD1 might be the D (6 bases). The CDR3 length is 16 residues. Germline V gives CDR1 KGHSH, CDR2 LQKENI. Trimming removed 2 bases at V and 3 bases at J, with 14 bases between. In nucleotides, the CDR3 is TGTGCCAGCTCACCAGACAGGCAGCGGTATGGAAACACCATATATTTT. Translating it yields CASSPDRQRYGNTIYF.

The CDR3: CASGGQGNEKLFF. The CDR3 DNA is TGTGCCAGCGGGGGACAGGGCAATGAAAAACTGTTTTTT. This chain links TRBV6-5 with TRBJ1-4; TRBD1 aligns across 9 bases. V gave up 8 bases and J gave up 5 bases; unmatched junction bases: 3. The CDR3 sequence is 13 residues long. Germline values: CDR1 MNHEY, CDR2 SVGAGI.

The V call is TRBV6-5, the J call TRBJ1-1; 9 bases fit TRBD1. The CDR3 length is 15 residues. V trimming: 5 bases; J trimming: 5 bases; junction bases outside the gene matches: 9. The V gene's germline CDR1 is MNHEY and CDR2 SVGAGI. The CDR3 loop is CASSPGTGIWTEAFF. The CDR3, as DNA: TGTGCCAGCAGTCCCGGGACAGGGATCTGGACTGAAGCTTTCTTT.

This sequence joins TRBV7-2 and TRBJ1-2; 7 bases match TRBD1. Germline values: CDR1 SGHTA, CDR2 FQGNSA. The CDR3 contains 15 residues. With V trimmed by 4 bases and J by 2 bases, 7 bases remained unmatched. The CDR3 DNA is TGTGCCAGCAGCTCGTACGAGGGACAGAACTATGGCTACACCTTC. Protein: CASSSYEGQNYGYTF.

The gene calls are TRBV3-1 (or the pseudogene TRBV3-2) and TRBJ2-4, with 11 positions matching TRBD2. This CDR3 contains 15 residues. The V and J ends lost 7 bases and 6 bases, in that order; junction bases with no gene match: 8. The germline V gene encodes CDR1 LGHDT and CDR2 YNNKEL (reference sequence). Written as DNA, the CDR3 is TGTGCCAGCAACCGAGGGGGGACTAGCGGAAACATTCAGTACTTC. Encoded protein: CASNRGGTSGNIQYF.

Here the CDR3 reads CASSVGGRAKETQYF. The CDR3 DNA follows: TGTGCCAGCAGCGTTGGAGGGAGGGCAAAAGAGACCCAGTACTTC. The chain recombines TRBV9 with TRBJ2-5; the match to TRBD2 covers 7 bases. The trim removed 2 bases at V and 3 bases at J, leaving 7 bases unmatched. This CDR3 has 15 amino acids. The germline V gene has CDR1 SGDLS and CDR2 YYNGEE.

The chain uses TRBV9 and TRBJ2-1; TRBD2 matches 7 bases. The CDR3 sequence is 16 residues long. Germline CDR1 and CDR2: SGDLS and YYNGEE. Germline trimming cut 3 bases from V and 9 bases from J; bases unmatched to any gene: 15. For the CDR3, the DNA is TGTGCCAGCAGCGCCCGGGACTACCCCCCAGCAGGTGAGCAGTTCTTC. As protein: CASSARDYPPAGEQFF. The complete variable domain, with remaining parts taken from reference TRBV9 and TRBJ2-1, reads DSGVTQTPKHLITATGQRVTLRCSPRSGDLSVYWYQQSLDQGLQFLIQYYNGEERAKGNILERFSAQQFPDLHSELNLSSLELGDSALYFCASSARDYPPAGEQFFGPGTRLTVL.

The CDR3 nucleotides are TGCAGCGTCAGGGCGGCTAATGAAAAACTGTTTTTT. It yields the protein CSVRAANEKLFF. This chain connects TRBV29-1 to TRBJ1-4, with D maybe TRBD1 (5 bases). Germline V gene sequence: CDR1 SQVTM, CDR2 ANQGSEA. Trimming left V 6 bases short and J 3 bases short, with 8 bases between. CDR3 length: 12 amino acids.

This chain connects TRBV5-4 to TRBJ2-7, with TRBD2 identical over 10 bases. The CDR3 has 16 residues. V trimming: 4 bases; J trimming: 0 bases; junction bases outside the gene matches: 7. CDR1 is SGHNT and CDR2 is YYREEE in the germline V gene (reference sequence). The CDR3 region has the DNA TGTGCCAGCAGCCAAAGGGCTAGCGGGAGCTCCTACGAGCAGTACTTC. Translating it yields CASSQRASGSSYEQYF.

This rearrangement joins TRBV19 to TRBJ1-1; 9 nucleotides line up with TRBD1. This CDR3 comprises 17 residues. Losses at the gene ends were 6 bases for V and 1 base for J; bases not matched to a gene: 12. Germline CDR1 LNHDA, CDR2 SQIVND (reference sequence). CDR3 amino acids: CASSSGTGRIRNTEAFF. The CDR3 nucleotides read TGTGCCAGTAGCTCCGGGACAGGGAGGATTCGGAACACTGAAGCTTTCTTT.

The V call is TRBV12-3 or TRBV12-4, the J call TRBJ1-5; 7 positions agree with TRBD1. This CDR3 spans 13 amino acids. The V gene end was trimmed by 6 bases and the J gene end by 6 bases; junction bases not matched to a gene: 5. DNA for the CDR3: TGTGCCAGCAGGACAGGGTTAGGTCAGCCCCAGCATTTT. Protein: CASRTGLGQPQHF.

This clone was detected ten times or more. The chain is built from TRBV4-1 and TRBJ2-2; TRBD1 agrees at 8 bases. V shed 2 bases and J 4 bases; nucleotides not matched to a gene: 9. CDR3 length: 17 residues. Germline V lookup: CDR1 MGHRA, CDR2 YSYEKL. Written as DNA, the CDR3 is TGCGCCAGCAGCCAAAGGAGTCAGGGGGCGGGCACCGGGGAGCTGTTTTTT. This encodes CASSQRSQGAGTGELFF.

The rearrangement joins TRBV3-1 (or the pseudogene TRBV3-2) to TRBJ1-2, with a weak D call TRBD1 (6 bases). V lost 4 bases to trimming and J lost 4 bases, with 10 bases between them. Germline V gene sequence: CDR1 LGHDT, CDR2 YNNKEL (reference sequence). The CDR3 length is 13 residues. The CDR3 protein is CASSPSDSYGYTF. DNA for the CDR3: TGTGCCAGCAGCCCCTCGGACAGCTATGGCTACACCTTC.

The chain couples TRBV15 to TRBJ2-5, with D perhaps matching TRBD1 (5 bases). In germline, CDR1 is LNHNV, CDR2 YYDKDF (reference sequence). Trimming took off 6 bases at V and 2 bases at J, with 7 bases between the two ends. The CDR3 is 12 amino acids. As DNA, the CDR3 is TGTGCCACCAGTAGGGGTCAAGAGACCCAGTACTTC. Amino acids: CATSRGQETQYF.

The chain employs TRBV7-3 and TRBJ1-1; 12 bases are shared with TRBD1. Germline CDR1 reads SGHTA; CDR2 reads FQGTGA. After removal of 5 bases from V and 5 bases from J, the junction contained 12 bases not matched to a gene. CDR3 size: 17 residues. The CDR3 coding sequence is TGTGCCAGCAGCCCAGGGACAGGGGGCACGGGAAGAACTGAAGCTTTCTTT. Translating gives CASSPGTGGTGRTEAFF.

The chain is built from TRBV7-2 and TRBJ1-2; 7 bases fit TRBD1. CDR1 and CDR2 (germline): SGHTA, FQGNSA. The CDR3 consists of 15 residues. Trimming took 2 bases from V and 4 from J; bases not matched to a gene: 7. The CDR3 sequence: CASSLLGQPVYGYTF. The CDR3 DNA sequence: TGTGCCAGCAGCTTATTGGGACAGCCAGTCTATGGCTACACCTTC.

This sequence joins TRBV19 and TRBJ2-1; 10 bases fit TRBD2. With 5 bases clipped from V and 0 bases from J, the junction kept 4 bases outside the gene matches. The CDR3 totals 16 residues. The germline V gene encodes CDR1 LNHDA and CDR2 SQIVND (reference sequence). The chain's CDR3 is CASSPWTSGSYNEQFF. For the CDR3, the DNA is TGTGCCAGTAGTCCGTGGACTAGCGGCTCCTACAATGAGCAGTTCTTC.

The chain links TRBV30 to TRBJ1-2; D ambiguous. The V and J ends lost 6 bases and 3 bases respectively, with 8 bases between them. The CDR3 is 11 amino acids. The germline V gene has CDR1 GTSNPN and CDR2 SVGIG (reference sequence). The CDR3: CACSVYYGYTF. The CDR3 DNA sequence: TGTGCCTGCTCAGTCTACTATGGCTACACCTTC.

The chain uses TRBV3-1 (or the pseudogene TRBV3-2) and TRBJ2-2; D call uncertain. Trimming stripped 2 bases from V and 1 base from J, with 11 bases between. CDR1 is LGHDT and CDR2 is YNNKEL in the germline V gene (reference sequence). The CDR3 totals 16 residues. CDR3 loop: CASSQSWRKNTGELFF. In DNA, the CDR3 is TGTGCCAGCAGCCAAAGTTGGCGGAAGAACACCGGGGAGCTGTTTTTT.

V gene TRBV6-1 combines with J gene TRBJ2-3; possible D gene TRBD2, 5 bases. CDR1 is MNHNS and CDR2 is SASEGT in the germline V gene. The CDR3 has 15 amino acids. The V gene lost 0 bases and the J gene lost 6 bases, with 13 bases spanning the gap. The DNA for the CDR3 is TGTGCCAGCAGTGAAGCGCTAGAGGGAAGGGATACGCAGTATTTT. Protein: CASSEALEGRDTQYF.

This clone was seen once. The gene calls are TRBV9 and TRBJ1-2; D is uncertain. This CDR3 has 14 residues. Germline CDR1 is SGDLS and CDR2 is YYNGEE. V shed 1 base and J shed 0 bases, with 7 bases lying between them. Here the CDR3 reads CASSVMATNYGYTF. CDR3 DNA sequence: TGTGCCAGCAGCGTAATGGCCACTAACTATGGCTACACCTTC. Variable domain in full (rest from reference TRBV9 and TRBJ1-2): DSGVTQTPKHLITATGQRVTLRCSPRSGDLSVYWYQQSLDQGLQFLIQYYNGEERAKGNILERFSAQQFPDLHSELNLSSLELGDSALYFCASSVMATNYGYTFGSGTRLTVV.

This chain uses TRBV5-4 with TRBJ1-2; no clear D gene. This CDR3 comprises 15 residues. Germline loops: CDR1 SGHNT, CDR2 YYREEE (reference sequence). The germline V and J ends were trimmed by 4 bases and 0 bases, with 13 bases remaining between them. CDR3 loop: CASSTGVSSNYGYTF. The CDR3 region has the DNA TGTGCCAGCAGCACCGGGGTTAGTTCTAACTATGGCTACACCTTC. The variable domain in full, with the rest retrieved from reference TRBV5-4 and TRBJ1-2, is ETGVTQSPTHLIKTRGQQVTLRCSSQSGHNTVSWYQQALGQGPQFIFQYYREEENGRGNFPPRFSGLQFPNYSSELNVNALELDDSALYLCASSTGVSSNYGYTFGSGTRLTVV.

The rearrangement links TRBV29-1 to TRBJ1-3; tentatively, D is TRBD1 (6 bases). Trimming pared 7 bases from V and 4 bases from J, leaving 14 bases between. This CDR3 region has 13 residues. From germline, CDR1 is SQVTM and CDR2 ANQGSEA. CDR3 residues: CSAEGGLGNTIYF. The CDR3 bases are TGCAGCGCGGAGGGGGGGCTCGGAAACACCATATATTTT. The full variable domain, with the rest looked up from reference TRBV29-1 and TRBJ1-3, is SAVISQKPSRDICQRGTSLTIQCQVDSQVTMMFWYRQQPGQSLTLIATANQGSEATYESGFVIDKFPISRPNLTFSTLTVSNMSPEDSSIYLCSAEGGLGNTIYFGEGSWLTVV.

The chain links TRBV5-5 to TRBJ1-5; D perhaps matches TRBD1 (6 bases). The germline V gene encodes CDR1 SGHKS and CDR2 YYEKEE (reference sequence). V dropped 4 bases and J dropped 0 bases, with 11 bases sitting between them. This CDR3 has 15 amino acids. The CDR3 loop is CASSPDSYSNQPQHF. CDR3 bases: TGTGCCAGCAGCCCGGACAGTTATAGCAATCAGCCCCAGCATTTT.

V gene TRBV12-3 or TRBV12-4 combines with J gene TRBJ2-1, with D possibly TRBD2 on 5 matching bases. Trimming took off 7 bases at V and 2 bases at J, with 9 bases between the two ends. The CDR3 runs to 13 residues. The CDR3 region is CASKRGTYNEQFF. CDR3 DNA: TGTGCCAGCAAGAGAGGGACCTACAATGAGCAGTTCTTC.

The CDR3 loop is CASSLSSTGSNQPQHF. The CDR3 nucleotides are TGTGCCAGCAGCTTATCCTCCACAGGGAGCAATCAGCCCCAGCATTTT. The chain joins TRBV7-8 to TRBJ1-5; tentative D call: TRBD1 (6 bases). CDR3 length equals 16 residues. The germline V and J ends were trimmed by 2 bases and 1 base, with 12 bases remaining between them. Germline V gene sequence: CDR1 SGHVS, CDR2 FQNEAQ.

This clone appeared a few times. CDR3 amino acids: CASSHENRGGSPLHF. The CDR3 coding sequence is TGTGCCAGCAGCCATGAGAACAGGGGGGGGTCACCCCTCCACTTT. J is TRBJ1-6 and V is TRBV3-1 (or the pseudogene TRBV3-2); 8 bases fit TRBD1. V gave up 3 bases and J gave up 10 bases; unmatched junction bases: 8. The CDR3 contains 15 residues. Germline CDR1 and CDR2: LGHDT and YNNKEL (reference sequence).

The chain couples TRBV7-9 to TRBJ2-5, with TRBD2 matching 8 bases. Losses at the gene ends were 3 bases for V and 5 bases for J; bases not matched to a gene: 11. The CDR3 covers 16 residues. CDR1 is SEHNR and CDR2 is FQNEAQ in the germline V gene (reference sequence). Here the CDR3 reads CASSFLLAEGEETQYF. As DNA, the CDR3 is TGTGCCAGCAGCTTCCTACTAGCGGAGGGGGAGGAGACCCAGTACTTC.

This clone was seen a handful of times. CDR3 DNA: TGTGCCAGCAGCTTATGGGGGGGCGTAGATCAGCCCCAGCATTTT. It is translated as CASSLWGGVDQPQHF. The chain couples TRBV7-2 to TRBJ1-5, with D possibly matching TRBD1 (6 bases). The CDR3 has 15 amino acids. Germline V lookup: CDR1 SGHTA, CDR2 FQGNSA. The V end was cut by 2 bases, the J end by 5 bases, with 13 bases between. The variable domain in full, with the rest retrieved from reference TRBV7-2 and TRBJ1-5, is GAGVSQSPSNKVTEKGKDVELRCDPISGHTALYWYRQSLGQGLEFLIYFQGNSAPDKSGLPSDRFSAERTGGSVSTLTIQRTQQEDSAVYLCASSLWGGVDQPQHFGDGTRLSIL.

This clone came up once. V and J are TRBV2 and TRBJ1-5; D unclear. The germline CDR1 and CDR2 sequences are SNHLY and FYNNEI. V was cut by 8 bases and J by 2 bases, with 13 bases left in between. The CDR3 runs 14 residues. The CDR3 loop is CASGITLGNQPQHF. The CDR3 DNA is TGTGCCAGCGGTATAACTTTAGGCAATCAGCCCCAGCATTTT.